What follows are 8 T cell receptor beta chains derived from one specimen sequenced in a study of beta chain features in type 1 diabetes. Overall study results and limits: Type 1 diabetes patients showed a moderate but significant shortening of TCRB CDR3s in all four CD4+ subsets.

These receptors are not linked to any known antigen. The entirety of the isolated RNA underwent reverse transcription, so expressed TCRB transcripts were sequenced. TCRdb's table, derived via immunoSEQ multiplex PCR, lists solely in-frame clones and lacks some. The table records hundreds of thousands of clones, 14% of them present only once. The sequencing input was naive CD4+ T cells from blood. The source of these receptors is a man aged 25 to 45 with type 1 diabetes.

The V and J genes are TRBV5-1 and TRBJ2-7, with 8 bases fitting TRBD2. The CDR3 runs 12 residues. The V gene's germline CDR1 is SGHRS and CDR2 YFSETQ. The V segment lost 3 bases and the J segment 6 bases; nucleotides outside the gene matches: 2. The CDR3 region is CASSSGGTEQYF. CDR3 in DNA: TGCGCCAGCAGCTCGGGAGGGACCGAGCAGTACTTC.

This clone came up a few times. V is TRBV5-4 and J is TRBJ1-1; no firm D call. Germline loops: CDR1 SGHNT, CDR2 YYREEE (reference sequence). The CDR3 is 13 residues long. Trimming left V 1 base short and J 1 base short, with 5 bases between. The CDR3 region has the DNA TGTGCCAGCAGCTTGATCGGGAACACTGAAGCTTTCTTT. Its protein is CASSLIGNTEAFF.

The rearrangement uses TRBV30 and TRBJ2-7, with a weak D call TRBD2 (5 bases). Germline V gives CDR1 GTSNPN, CDR2 SVGIG (reference sequence). The CDR3 runs to 13 residues. V was shortened by 0 bases and J by 9 bases, with 15 bases between the two germline ends. The CDR3 loop reads CAWSVLRTGLQYF. The CDR3 nucleotides are TGTGCCTGGAGTGTATTGAGGACTGGTTTGCAGTACTTC.

The sample holds a few counts of this clone. The chain links TRBV7-9 to TRBJ1-1, with TRBD1 identical over 8 bases. V trimming: 5 bases; J trimming: 3 bases; junction bases outside the gene matches: 5. The CDR3 totals 14 residues. Germline-derived CDR1 and CDR2 are SEHNR and FQNEAQ (reference sequence). In DNA form, the CDR3 reads TGTGCCAGCAGCCCTACAGGGGGGGACACTGAAGCTTTCTTT. Translated, it gives CASSPTGGDTEAFF.

This clone was seen a handful of times. The chain carries TRBV4-2 and TRBJ2-1; possibly TRBD2 for D (6 bases). The V end was cut by 1 base, the J end by 6 bases, with 7 bases between. The CDR3 is made up of 13 amino acids. CDR1 and CDR2 (germline): LGHNA, YNFKEQ. The CDR3 loop is CASSQASANEQFF. The CDR3 bases are TGTGCCAGCAGCCAAGCTAGCGCCAATGAGCAGTTCTTC.

V gene TRBV18 combines with J gene TRBJ2-3; tentatively, D is TRBD2 (6 bases). CDR3 length: 15 residues. Germline-derived CDR1 and CDR2 are KGHSH and LQKENI. The V gene lost 3 bases and the J gene lost 0 bases, with 10 bases spanning the gap. This chain's CDR3 is CASSPASGSTDTQYF. The CDR3, as DNA: TGTGCCAGCTCACCTGCCAGCGGGAGCACAGATACGCAGTATTTT.

This clone has more than one count but fewer than ten. This chain uses TRBV9 with TRBJ2-7; possible D gene TRBD2, 5 bases. The germline CDR1 and CDR2 sequences are SGDLS and YYNGEE. The ends were cut back, 0 bases at V and 7 bases at J, with 11 bases in the middle. This CDR3 has 13 amino acids. The CDR3 loop is CASSVGPAEEQYF. CDR3 sequence (DNA): TGTGCCAGCAGCGTAGGGCCAGCGGAAGAGCAGTACTTC.

This clone appeared many times. The J gene is TRBJ2-1, the V gene TRBV4-3, with 10 bases lining up with TRBD2. V trimming: 2 bases; J trimming: 2 bases; junction bases outside the gene matches: 0. The germline V gene encodes CDR1 LGHNA and CDR2 YSLEER. The CDR3 loop spans 15 amino acids. The CDR3 here is CASSQSGRAYNEQFF. CDR3 nucleotide sequence: TGCGCCAGCAGCCAAAGCGGGAGGGCCTACAATGAGCAGTTCTTC.